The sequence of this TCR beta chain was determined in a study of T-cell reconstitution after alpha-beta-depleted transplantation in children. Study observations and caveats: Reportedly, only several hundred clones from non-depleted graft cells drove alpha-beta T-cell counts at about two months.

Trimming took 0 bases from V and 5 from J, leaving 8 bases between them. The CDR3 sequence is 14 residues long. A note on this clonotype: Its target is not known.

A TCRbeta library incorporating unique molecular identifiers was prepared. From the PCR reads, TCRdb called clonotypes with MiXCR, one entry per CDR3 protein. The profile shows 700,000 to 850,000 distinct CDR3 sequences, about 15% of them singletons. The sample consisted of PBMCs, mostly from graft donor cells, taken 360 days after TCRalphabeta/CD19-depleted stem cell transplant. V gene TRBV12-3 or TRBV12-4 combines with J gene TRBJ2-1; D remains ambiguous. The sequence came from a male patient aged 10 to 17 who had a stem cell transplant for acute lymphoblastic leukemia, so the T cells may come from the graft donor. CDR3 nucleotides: TGTGCCAGCAGTTTAGCGCGGCAGGACAATGAGCAGTTCTTC. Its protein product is CASSLARQDNEQFF.